A selection of T cell receptor beta chains follows, all from one sample in a study of cytomegalovirus exposure and HLA in healthy donors. Method: immunoSEQ multiplex PCR; TCRdb's copy keeps in-frame clones and lacks some. The table lists around 61,000 clones, approximately 70% of them singletons. The sequenced sample consisted of PBMCs. Receptors originate from a man between 40 and 49 years old in good health and CMV-seropositive. CDR3s include the opening cysteine and the closing phenylalanine or tryptophan. Fields, in order: J gene, V gene, CDR3 protein.

TRBJ1-2 TRBV6-6 CASGGQTSGYTF
TRBJ2-1 TRBV9 CASSVASSSEQFF
TRBJ1-1 TRBV6-1 CASSDGTLGNTEAFF
TRBJ1-2 TRBV7-2 CASSLSAGYTF
TRBJ2-3 TRBV4-3 CASSQNPRGGLSTDTQYF
TRBJ2-1 TRBV2 CASGGTTSYNEQFF
TRBJ1-6 TRBV25-1 CASSEGGNSPLHF
TRBJ2-7 TRBV11-2 CASSLSAGVEQYF
TRBJ2-7 TRBV4-1 CASSQALHSGVSSYEQYF
TRBJ2-3 TRBV29-1 CSVDLAGGVDTQYF
TRBJ2-5 TRBV4-3 CASSQSPGSIETQYF
TRBJ2-2 TRBV27 CASRESQGAGGELFF
TRBJ2-7 TRBV19 CASSTQGLAGVYEQYF
TRBJ2-1 TRBV2 CASSEDGDNEQFF
TRBJ2-3 TRBV27 CASRSTVDRGRGTQYF
TRBJ1-2 TRBV6-5 CASSKPGQDNYGYTF
TRBJ1-1 TRBV19 CASTGTGKNTEAFF
TRBJ2-2 TRBV7-6 CASSNPGLGVSGELFF
TRBJ2-3 TRBV7-3 CASSLFRTSTDTQYF
TRBJ1-1 TRBV4-1 CASSQVQGNTEAFF
TRBJ2-5 TRBV7-2 CASSLGAVWEQYF
TRBJ1-2 TRBV27 CASSLSGTGGYTF
TRBJ1-6 TRBV14 CASSRGQGPLSSPLHF
TRBJ2-7 TRBV6-5 CASTRTGSYEQYF
TRBJ1-2 TRBV4-3 CASSQGANAGGYTF
TRBJ1-4 TRBV9 CASSSRTGEKLFF
TRBJ2-2 TRBV9 CASGVGSLSGELFF
TRBJ2-1 TRBV4-1 CASSQDEGTGLDEQFF
TRBJ1-2 TRBV4-1 CASSPSGEPWYGYTF
TRBJ1-3 TRBV7-9 CASSNPAGSGNTIYF
TRBJ2-7 TRBV11-3 CASSPGSRPYEQYF
TRBJ1-1 TRBV30 CAWSALTGPGGAFF
TRBJ2-5 TRBV7-2 CASSLGTGGETQYF
TRBJ1-2 TRBV29-1 CSAEGGAGGYTF
TRBJ2-3 TRBV4-2 CASSQESRAGVTDTQYF
TRBJ2-1 TRBV9 CASSAPLAGGLYEQFF
TRBJ2-7 TRBV9 CASSVEGGGYEQYF
TRBJ2-5 TRBV7-2 CASSFQRGSQETQYF